Reported below is one TCR beta chain. The time point here: persistent/refractory GD, antithyroid drugs over 5 years with positive TRAb. The TCR library was made from RNA extracted from PBMCs. This sample is drawn from a study of regulatory T cells in long-lasting Graves disease. CDR3 length: 13 amino acids. V was pared by 6 bases and J by 3 bases, with 11 bases between. The germline V gene encodes CDR1 WSHSY and CDR2 SAAADI. In building TCR beta libraries, iRepertoire HTBI primers were used together with Arm-PCR of CDR3 regions. A single record per CDR3 protein comes from TCRdb applying MiXCR to the multiplex PCR reads. The sample includes a few hundred thousand distinct CDR3 sequences, 20% to 25% of them seen just once.

The chain couples TRBV10-2 to TRBJ1-1; D gene unclear. Specimen: peripheral blood mononuclear cells (PBMCs), collected when the disease was refractory, from a patient treated with antithyroid drugs. The clonotype comes from a woman in her forties with Graves disease. The CDR3 loop is CASSDNYHTEAFF. The CDR3, as DNA: TGCGCCAGCAGCGACAACTATCACACTGAAGCTTTCTTT.